These 6 T cell receptor beta chains came from one sample sequenced in a study of control samples from healthy donors and cancer patients. Generated by immunoSEQ multiplex PCR, the TCRdb table keeps only in-frame clones and is missing some. This repertoire shows tens of thousands of clones, around nine tenths found once; its top ten account for roughly a tenth. Sequenced: PBMCs. The receptors were sampled from a woman aged 50 to 60 with colorectal cancer.

This chain links TRBV5-5 with TRBJ1-1; D remains unclear. The CDR3 is 14 residues long. Germline lookup yields CDR1 SGHKS and CDR2 YYEKEE (reference sequence). V lost 3 bases, J lost 0 bases, and 9 bases lay in between. The CDR3 bases are TGTGCCAGCAGCTCCGTGGCAGTGAACACTGAAGCTTTCTTT. Translated: CASSSVAVNTEAFF.

The chain links TRBV6-5 to TRBJ1-1, with D hard to call. Germline V lookup: CDR1 MNHEY, CDR2 SVGAGI. The CDR3 loop spans 15 amino acids. Trimming shortened V by 0 bases and J by 4 bases, and 12 bases separated the two germline ends. CDR3 protein: CASSYSRLTGTEAFF. DNA for the CDR3: TGTGCCAGCAGTTACTCCCGTCTCACGGGCACTGAAGCTTTCTTT.

The rearrangement joins TRBV5-1 to TRBJ1-4; D possibly corresponds to TRBD1 (6 bases). V dropped 1 base and J dropped 5 bases, with 9 bases sitting between them. This CDR3 is 14 amino acids long. Germline V lookup: CDR1 SGHRS, CDR2 YFSETQ. This CDR3 is CASSLRQGNEKLFF. CDR3 bases: TGCGCCAGCAGCTTGAGGCAGGGGAATGAAAAACTGTTTTTT. Full variable domain (rest looked up from reference TRBV5-1 and TRBJ1-4): KAGVTQTPRYLIKTRGQQVTLSCSPISGHRSVSWYQQTPGQGLQFLFEYFSETQRNKGNFPGRFSGRQFSNSRSEMNVSTLELGDSALYLCASSLRQGNEKLFFGSGTQLSVL.

The V call is TRBV7-9, the J call TRBJ1-1; D may be TRBD1 (5 bases). CDR1 and CDR2 (germline): SEHNR, FQNEAQ (reference sequence). V was cut by 4 bases and J by 3 bases, with 6 bases left in between. The CDR3 consists of 12 residues. The CDR3 spells CASSWDDTEAFF. The DNA of the CDR3 is TGTGCCAGCAGCTGGGACGACACTGAAGCTTTCTTT.

The genes are TRBV30 and TRBJ1-3, with 7 nucleotides matching TRBD1. The length of the CDR3 is 16 residues. Germline lookup yields CDR1 GTSNPN and CDR2 SVGIG (reference sequence). V was clipped by 2 bases and J by 0 bases; unmatched bases: 7. Here the CDR3 DNA reads TGTGCCTGGAGTCCCGGGACAGCACACTCTGGAAACACCATATATTTT. Its translation: CAWSPGTAHSGNTIYF.

The chain is built from TRBV30 and TRBJ1-1; D unclear. There are 11 residues in the CDR3. V lost 6 bases and J lost 5, with 10 bases in between. CDR1 and CDR2 (germline): GTSNPN, SVGIG (reference sequence). CDR3 sequence reads: CACILGTEAFF. The CDR3 coding sequence is TGTGCCTGTATTCTGGGAACTGAAGCTTTCTTT.